What follows is one TCR beta chain and its context. The record originates from a study of blood T cell repertoires in COVID-19. The wider study: The United States, Italy and Spain were the sources of the acute and convalescent COVID-19 samples. The analysed material was cDNA or gDNA that came from T cells, B-cell-depleted T cells, or PBMCs.

V was shortened by 0 bases and J by 6 bases, with 14 bases between the two germline ends. The CDR3 consists of 15 residues. Looked up from germline, CDR1 is SGHNT and CDR2 is YYREEE (reference sequence). In the original analysis: Estimates of nucleated cell counts were drawn from the amplification of reference gene primers. Sequenced by immunoSEQ multiplex PCR; TCRdb stores in-frame clones only, minus some. V, J and clone size are those of that table, while D and trimming were read from the DNA. The sample holds tens of thousands of clones, approximately 89% seen once. The rearrangement uses TRBV5-4 and TRBJ2-3; D is possibly TRBD2 (5 bases). The sample was peripheral blood. The TCR sequence derives from a man older than 75 with active or convalescent COVID-19. The CDR3 here is CASSLEAVSWDTQYF. The CDR3 DNA sequence: TGTGCCAGCAGCTTGGAAGCGGTAAGCTGGGATACGCAGTATTTT.